The 26 T cell receptor beta chains below come from one sample, sequenced in a study of cytomegalovirus exposure and HLA in healthy donors. Libraries were prepared by immunoSEQ multiplex PCR; TCRdb keeps only in-frame clonotypes and omits some of them. Of tens of thousands of clones listed, 70% to 90% are singletons. The specimen was PBMCs. The source of these receptors is a woman younger than 30 in good health and CMV-seropositive.

The CDR3 nucleotides read TGTGCCAGCAGCGTCGGGTATCGGGTGAATGAGCAGTTCTTC. Translation gives CASSVGYRVNEQFF. This rearrangement joins TRBV11-2 to TRBJ2-1, with D hard to call. The V and J ends lost 5 bases and 7 bases respectively, with 15 bases between them. CDR3 length: 14 residues. Germline assignment: CDR1 SGHAT and CDR2 FQNNGV.

The rearrangement uses TRBV4-3 and TRBJ2-1; 11 bases match TRBD2. The CDR3 runs 16 residues. The V gene's germline CDR1 is LGHNA and CDR2 YSLEER. Trimming removed 3 bases from V and 9 bases from J; junction bases left unmatched: 10. CDR3 region: CASSHGSGGARGEQFF. In nucleotides, the CDR3 is TGCGCCAGCAGCCATGGTAGCGGGGGGGCGAGGGGTGAGCAGTTCTTC.

This sequence joins TRBV6-6 and TRBJ2-1; 10 nucleotides line up with TRBD1. V lost 7 bases to trimming and J lost 7 bases; unmatched junction nucleotides: 7. The CDR3 loop spans 14 amino acids. Germline CDR1 reads MNHNY; CDR2 reads SVGAGI (reference sequence). This CDR3 is CASTGQGTSNEQFF. The CDR3 DNA sequence: TGTGCCAGCACGGGACAGGGGACCTCAAATGAGCAGTTCTTC.

The V call is TRBV27, the J call TRBJ2-5; maybe TRBD1 (6 bases). CDR3 size: 14 residues. Germline-derived CDR1 and CDR2 are MNHEY and SMNVEV (reference sequence). Deletions cut 5 bases from V and 3 bases from J, with 13 bases between. In nucleotides, the CDR3 is TGTGCCAGCAGTCCGCAGGACAGAGAAGAGACCCAGTACTTC. Amino acids: CASSPQDREETQYF.

This chain connects TRBV7-9 to TRBJ1-1; D not resolved. V dropped 4 bases and J dropped 5 bases, with 11 bases sitting between them. This CDR3 region has 13 residues. Per germline, CDR1 SEHNR and CDR2 FQNEAQ (reference sequence). CDR3: CASSSVGVTEAFF. CDR3 coding DNA: TGTGCCAGCAGCTCTGTCGGGGTGACTGAAGCTTTCTTT.

This chain links TRBV2 with TRBJ2-1; 9 bases map to TRBD1. Looked up from germline, CDR1 is SNHLY and CDR2 is FYNNEI. This CDR3 has 15 residues. The V gene end was trimmed by 6 bases and the J gene end by 1 base; junction bases not matched to a gene: 4. The CDR3 sequence is CASSEQGASYNEQFF. CDR3 coding DNA: TGTGCCAGCAGCGAACAGGGGGCATCCTACAATGAGCAGTTCTTC.

J is TRBJ2-4 and V is TRBV12-2; the tabulated D call, TRBD1, remains unverified against the DNA. TRBV12-2 is termed a pseudogene. The CDR3 runs to 13 residues. DNA of the CDR3: TGTGCAAGTCGTACAGGAGTCGAGAACATTCAGTACTTC. Translated: CASRTGVENIQYF.

The rearrangement joins TRBV5-5 to TRBJ2-7; possible D gene TRBD1, 6 bases. V shed 0 bases and J shed 5 bases, with 15 bases lying between them. Germline CDR1 reads SGHKS; CDR2 reads YYEKEE (reference sequence). CDR3 length: 15 residues. In DNA form, the CDR3 reads TGTGCCAGCAGCTTGGGACCCGGACAGAAGAACGAGCAGTACTTC. It is translated as CASSLGPGQKNEQYF.

The chain combines TRBV6-4 with TRBJ1-2; a possible D gene is TRBD1 (5 bases). V dropped 6 bases and J dropped 7 bases, with 15 bases sitting between them. This CDR3 is 13 amino acids long. Germline V lookup: CDR1 MRHNA, CDR2 SNTAGT. The CDR3 bases are TGTGCCAGCAGGGCGGAAGGGGCAGCTGGCTACACCTTC. Its protein product is CASRAEGAAGYTF.

The rearrangement uses TRBV9 and TRBJ2-7, with TRBD1 identical over 10 bases. The CDR3 length is 14 residues. The germline gives CDR1 SGDLS, CDR2 YYNGEE. Germline trimming cut 2 bases from V and 5 bases from J; bases unmatched to any gene: 4. For the CDR3, the DNA is TGTGCCAGCAGCGTTGGGGACAGGGGAGACGAGCAGTACTTC. Its protein product is CASSVGDRGDEQYF.

V gene TRBV5-1 combines with J gene TRBJ2-7; D remains ambiguous. Trimming cost V 0 bases and J 2 bases, with 9 bases left between them. The germline CDR1 and CDR2 sequences are SGHRS and YFSETQ. This CDR3 contains 14 residues. The CDR3 loop reads CASSLANTTYEQYF. DNA of the CDR3: TGCGCCAGCAGCTTGGCCAACACTACCTACGAGCAGTACTTC.

This rearrangement joins TRBV9 to TRBJ1-2; TRBD1 matches at 7 bases. The trim removed 7 bases at V and 3 bases at J, leaving 9 bases unmatched. The V gene's germline CDR1 is SGDLS and CDR2 YYNGEE. The CDR3 sequence is 14 residues long. The CDR3 is CASAGGTGDYGYTF. In DNA, the CDR3 is TGTGCCAGCGCTGGAGGAACAGGGGACTATGGCTACACCTTC.

The J gene is TRBJ1-4, the V gene TRBV6-6; no reliable D call. The CDR3 loop spans 14 amino acids. The V gene's germline CDR1 is MNHNY and CDR2 SVGAGI (reference sequence). V lost 5 bases, J lost 8 bases, and 15 bases lay in between. DNA of the CDR3: TGTGCCAGCAGTCGTAGTCACGCCCTCGAAAAACTGTTTTTT. The encoded protein is CASSRSHALEKLFF.

The chain is built from TRBV2 and TRBJ2-2; TRBD1 aligns across 7 bases. The germline V gene has CDR1 SNHLY and CDR2 FYNNEI. The CDR3 consists of 13 residues. The V and J ends lost 5 bases and 6 bases, in that order; junction bases with no gene match: 3. CDR3 DNA sequence: TGTGCCAGCAGTAATCAGGGGGCCGGGGAGCTGTTTTTT. It is translated as CASSNQGAGELFF.

This clone was counted only a few times. V gene TRBV30 combines with J gene TRBJ1-2, with D possibly matching TRBD1 (5 bases). V was pared by 4 bases and J by 4 bases, with 16 bases between. This CDR3 contains 14 residues. Germline lookup yields CDR1 GTSNPN and CDR2 SVGIG (reference sequence). CDR3: CAWTAGGLSYGYTF. CDR3 bases: TGTGCCTGGACCGCGGGGGGACTGAGCTATGGCTACACCTTC. The variable domain in full, with the rest retrieved from reference TRBV30 and TRBJ1-2, is SQTIHQWPATLVQPVGSPLSLECTVEGTSNPNLYWYRQAAGRGLQLLFYSVGIGQISSEVPQNLSASRPQDRQFILSSKKLLLSDSGFYLCAWTAGGLSYGYTFGSGTRLTVV.

The rearrangement uses TRBV28 and TRBJ1-2; TRBD1 agrees at 7 bases. Germline CDR1 and CDR2: MDHEN and SYDVKM. Trimming removed 5 bases from V and 6 bases from J; junction bases left unmatched: 3. The CDR3 is made up of 12 amino acids. Written as DNA, the CDR3 is TGTGCCAGCAGTCTGACAGGGAATGGCTACACCTTC. The encoded protein is CASSLTGNGYTF.

The chain employs TRBV10-3 and TRBJ1-5; unclear D gene. Germline V gives CDR1 ENHRY, CDR2 SYGVKD. The CDR3 has 14 amino acids. The V end lost 0 bases, the J end lost 0 bases, and 3 bases lay between the germline ends. The CDR3 sequence: CAISESYSNQPQHF. The CDR3 nucleotides are TGTGCCATCAGTGAGTCGTATAGCAATCAGCCCCAGCATTTT.

The chain has TRBV19 and TRBJ2-7, with TRBD1 matching 9 bases. The CDR3 extends over 14 amino acids. Trimming took 4 bases from V and 6 from J; bases not matched to a gene: 7. CDR1 and CDR2 from the germline V gene are LNHDA and SQIVND (reference sequence). This CDR3 is CASSSPGQGGEQYF. DNA for the CDR3: TGTGCCAGTAGTAGTCCGGGACAGGGAGGCGAGCAGTACTTC.

The genes are TRBV4-3 and TRBJ2-1; the match to TRBD1 covers 9 bases. This CDR3 has 19 amino acids. V lost 0 bases, J lost 7 bases, and 16 bases stayed unmatched. CDR1 and CDR2 (germline): LGHNA, YSLEER. The CDR3 DNA reads as TGCGCCAGCAGCCAAGAGAGACAGGGGGTGACCTTAGGAAGGAATGAGCAGTTCTTC. It is translated as CASSQERQGVTLGRNEQFF.

This clone was detected once. J is TRBJ2-5 and V is TRBV14, with TRBD2 identical over 11 bases. CDR3 length: 16 amino acids. Germline-derived CDR1 and CDR2 are SGHDN and FVKESK. V lost 1 base, J lost 2 bases, and 3 bases stayed unmatched. The CDR3 loop is CASSQGLAGLQETQYF. CDR3 DNA: TGTGCCAGCAGCCAAGGACTAGCGGGGCTACAAGAGACCCAGTACTTC.

The gene calls are TRBV5-5 and TRBJ2-7; maybe TRBD2 (5 bases). Germline V gives CDR1 SGHKS, CDR2 YYEKEE (reference sequence). V lost 3 bases and J 3 bases, leaving 13 bases between the germline ends. This CDR3 region has 14 residues. The CDR3 sequence: CASSYPRGIYEQYF. The DNA of the CDR3 is TGTGCCAGCAGCTACCCCCGGGGAATCTACGAGCAGTACTTC.

The chain links TRBV5-1 to TRBJ1-1; TRBD1 aligns across 7 bases. Looked up from germline, CDR1 is SGHRS and CDR2 is YFSETQ. The CDR3 loop spans 13 amino acids. V shed 2 bases, J shed 6 bases, and the junction held 4 bases outside the gene matches. The CDR3 DNA follows: TGCGCCAGCAGCTTAAGACAGGGTGCTGAAGCTTTCTTT. As protein: CASSLRQGAEAFF.

This chain uses TRBV7-9 with TRBJ2-7, with D possibly being TRBD1 (8 bases). CDR1 and CDR2 from the germline V gene are SEHNR and FQNEAQ (reference sequence). Trimming cost V 1 base and J 6 bases, with 16 bases left between them. The length of the CDR3 is 15 residues. The CDR3 region has the DNA TGTGCCAGCAGCTTAGAGAGGACAGGGAGGGTCGAGCAGTACTTC. Translating it yields CASSLERTGRVEQYF. Supplemented by reference TRBV7-9 and TRBJ2-7, the full variable domain reads DTGVSQNPRHKITKRGQNVTFRCDPISEHNRLYWYRQTLGQGPEFLTYFQNEAQLEKSRLLSDRFSAERPKGSFSTLEIQRTEQGDSAMYLCASSLERTGRVEQYFGPGTRLTVT.

This sequence joins TRBV2 and TRBJ1-1; TRBD1 matches at 7 bases. This CDR3 has 14 residues. The trim removed 7 bases at V and 1 base at J, leaving 6 bases unmatched. Germline V gene data show CDR1 as SNHLY and CDR2 as FYNNEI. CDR3 sequence (DNA): TGTGCCAGCAAGTACAGGGGAGGGAACACTGAAGCTTTCTTT. Encoded protein: CASKYRGGNTEAFF.

The chain recombines TRBV4-2 with TRBJ2-4; the D is unclear. Germline CDR1 and CDR2: LGHNA and YNFKEQ. The CDR3 covers 12 residues. Trimming took off 2 bases at V and 9 bases at J, with 8 bases between the two ends. This CDR3 is CASSQSGSIQYF. The DNA for the CDR3 is TGTGCCAGCAGCCAATCGGGTTCCATTCAGTACTTC.

This clone is a singleton in its sample. The chain links TRBV6-5 to TRBJ1-1; D remains ambiguous. Trimming took off 2 bases at V and 1 base at J, with 14 bases between the two ends. Germline values: CDR1 MNHEY, CDR2 SVGAGI. This CDR3 has 16 residues. The CDR3 bases are TGTGCCAGCAGTTACCTCATTCATGGGCAGAACACTGAAGCTTTCTTT. Translating it yields CASSYLIHGQNTEAFF.